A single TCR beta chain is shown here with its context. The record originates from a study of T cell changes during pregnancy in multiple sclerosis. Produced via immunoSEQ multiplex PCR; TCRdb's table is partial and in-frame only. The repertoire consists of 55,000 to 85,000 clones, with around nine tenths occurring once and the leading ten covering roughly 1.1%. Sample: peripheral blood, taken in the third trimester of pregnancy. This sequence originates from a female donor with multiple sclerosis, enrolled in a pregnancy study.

The CDR3, as DNA: TGCGCCAGCAGCTTGGACAGTTTTAGCAATCAGCCCCAGCATTTT. Translated: CASSLDSFSNQPQHF. The chain recombines TRBV5-1 with TRBJ1-5; D remains unclear. CDR3 length equals 15 residues. CDR1 is SGHRS, CDR2 YFSETQ, per germline. The V and J ends lost 0 bases and 0 bases respectively, with 7 bases between them.